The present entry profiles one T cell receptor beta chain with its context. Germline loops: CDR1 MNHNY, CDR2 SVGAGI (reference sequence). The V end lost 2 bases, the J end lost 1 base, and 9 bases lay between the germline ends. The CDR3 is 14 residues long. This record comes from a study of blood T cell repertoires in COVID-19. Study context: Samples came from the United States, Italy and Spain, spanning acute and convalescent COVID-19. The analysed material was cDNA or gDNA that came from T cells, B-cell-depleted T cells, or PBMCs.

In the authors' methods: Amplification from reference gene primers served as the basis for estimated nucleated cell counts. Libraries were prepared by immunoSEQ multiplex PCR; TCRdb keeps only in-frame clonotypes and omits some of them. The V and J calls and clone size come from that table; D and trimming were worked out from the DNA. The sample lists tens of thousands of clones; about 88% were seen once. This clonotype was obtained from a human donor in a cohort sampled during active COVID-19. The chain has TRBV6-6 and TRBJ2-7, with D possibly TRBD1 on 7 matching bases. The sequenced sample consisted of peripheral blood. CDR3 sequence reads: CASSYQGGSYEQYF. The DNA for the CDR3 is TGTGCCAGCAGTTACCAGGGGGGTTCCTACGAGCAGTACTTC.